The next 10 T cell receptor beta chains were all read from a single sample in a study of T-cell memory formation after mild COVID-19. MiXCR was run by TCRdb on the 5' RACE reads, yielding one entry per CDR3 protein. Of 260,000 or so distinct CDR3 sequences listed, over 15% are singletons. Sequencing was carried out using PBMCs or a T cell subset sorted from them (not recorded which). The receptor set was obtained from a young man who had mild COVID-19 (a few samples of this study predate the infection). Cell type and time point are not known.

The V gene is TRBV5-1, the J gene TRBJ2-1; maybe TRBD1 (7 bases). CDR1 and CDR2 from the germline V gene are SGHRS and YFSETQ. The CDR3 has 12 residues. Trimming removed 6 bases at V and 10 bases at J, with 14 bases between. The CDR3 reads CASTDREDEQFF. The CDR3 bases are TGCGCCAGCACCGACAGGGAGGACGAGCAGTTCTTC.

This clonotype was picked up a small number of times. This chain links TRBV12-3 or TRBV12-4 with TRBJ2-1; tentatively, D is TRBD2 (5 bases). V was cut by 3 bases and J by 10 bases, with 13 bases left in between. This CDR3 region has 13 residues. CDR3 nucleotide sequence: TGTGCCAGCAGTTTTTCTGGACTCGTAGAGCAGTTCTTC. It encodes CASSFSGLVEQFF.

This clonotype came up a few times. The J gene is TRBJ2-5, the V gene TRBV5-1; perhaps TRBD2 as D (5 bases). This CDR3 is built from 14 residues. Germline V gene data show CDR1 as SGHRS and CDR2 as YFSETQ. Deletions cut 0 bases from V and 5 bases from J, with 11 bases between. As DNA, the CDR3 is TGCGCCAGCAGCTTGGAGAGAGGGCTTGAGACCCAGTACTTC. Protein product: CASSLERGLETQYF. The full variable domain, in which reference TRBV5-1 and TRBJ2-5 provide the parts outside the CDR3, is KAGVTQTPRYLIKTRGQQVTLSCSPISGHRSVSWYQQTPGQGLQFLFEYFSETQRNKGNFPGRFSGRQFSNSRSEMNVSTLELGDSALYLCASSLERGLETQYFGPGTRLLVL.

The chain is built from TRBV20-1 and TRBJ2-7; the match to TRBD1 covers 9 bases. The CDR3 totals 13 residues. V was clipped by 1 base and J by 5 bases; unmatched bases: 3. CDR1 DFQATT and CDR2 SNEGSKA come from the germline V gene (reference sequence). The CDR3 nucleotides are TGCAGTGCTAGAGCGGACAGGGGACACGAGCAGTACTTC. It encodes CSARADRGHEQYF.

This clonotype was recorded a few times. The chain is built from TRBV7-9 and TRBJ2-3; D is unclear. Per germline, CDR1 SEHNR and CDR2 FQNEAQ (reference sequence). V lost 2 bases, J lost 0 bases, and 9 bases lay in between. The CDR3 length is 15 residues. The CDR3: CASSLTETSTDTQYF. CDR3 DNA sequence: TGTGCCAGCAGCTTAACGGAAACTAGCACAGATACGCAGTATTTT.

The rearrangement uses TRBV4-3 and TRBJ1-5; D gene unclear. There are 14 residues in the CDR3. CDR1 and CDR2 from the germline V gene are LGHNA and YSLEER. V lost 3 bases, J lost 1 base, and 7 bases lay in between. The CDR3 DNA reads TGCGCCAGCAGCCAGCAGGCAAGCAATCAGCCCCAGCATTTT. This encodes CASSQQASNQPQHF.

The chain has TRBV7-2 and TRBJ1-6, with TRBD1 identical over 9 bases. CDR3 length: 15 residues. Looked up from germline, CDR1 is SGHTA and CDR2 is FQGNSA. The J segment lost 9 bases and the V segment lost 1 base, leaving 4 bases of the junction unmatched. CDR3 bases: TGTGCCAGCAGCTTAGTAGACAGGGGGGGTTCACCCCTCCACTTT. It encodes CASSLVDRGGSPLHF.

This clonotype turned up a few times. The rearrangement uses TRBV5-1 and TRBJ2-3; the match to TRBD2 covers 9 bases. The CDR3 is 16 amino acids. CDR1 SGHRS and CDR2 YFSETQ come from the germline V gene. The trim removed 1 base at V and 1 base at J, leaving 4 bases unmatched. The CDR3 DNA sequence: TGCGCCAGCAGCTTGCCCATAGCGGGGGGCACAGATACGCAGTATTTT. The encoded protein is CASSLPIAGGTDTQYF. Looking up the rest from reference TRBV5-1 and TRBJ2-3 gives the full variable domain: KAGVTQTPRYLIKTRGQQVTLSCSPISGHRSVSWYQQTPGQGLQFLFEYFSETQRNKGNFPGRFSGRQFSNSRSEMNVSTLELGDSALYLCASSLPIAGGTDTQYFGPGTRLTVL.

This clonotype was recorded a few times. The chain is built from TRBV7-2 and TRBJ2-1; no clear D. Germline V gene data show CDR1 as SGHTA and CDR2 as FQGNSA. V was clipped by 0 bases and J by 10 bases, with 13 bases between them. CDR3 size: 14 residues. CDR3 nucleotides: TGTGCCAGCAGCTTAGCGGGGTGGGAAGGGGAGCAGTTCTTC. Translating it yields CASSLAGWEGEQFF.

V and J are TRBV14 and TRBJ2-5; D possibly corresponds to TRBD2 (6 bases). This CDR3 spans 15 amino acids. Trimming stripped 4 bases from V and 5 bases from J, with 17 bases between. Germline loops: CDR1 SGHDN, CDR2 FVKESK. CDR3 in DNA: TGTGCCAGCAGCCCTGGCGGAGGGGACTTGGAGACCCAGTACTTC. Its protein product is CASSPGGGDLETQYF.